This TCR beta chain was identified during a study of CD4+ T cells in melanoma. Study observations and caveats: Neoantigen-specific CD4+ T cells in melanoma reportedly had diverse differentiation states. CD8+ T cell, macrophage and B cell function reportedly correlated with neoantigen-specific CD4+ T cells.

This CDR3 spans 13 amino acids. CDR1 SGHDT and CDR2 YYEEEE come from the germline V gene. Trimming cost V 1 base and J 11 bases, with 13 bases left between them. This clone was found a few times. Its specificity is not known. The data were produced by immunoSEQ multiplex PCR, yet TCRdb's version contains in-frame clones alone and is incomplete. The repertoire holds roughly 9,600 clones, with around four fifths as singletons. The sequence was obtained from a human donor with melanoma. Sequences were obtained from cells from a culture (not recorded whether cultured in vitro). V and J are TRBV5-6 and TRBJ1-5; perhaps TRBD1 as D (5 bases). This CDR3 reads CASSLNSWGAQHF. The CDR3 coding sequence is TGTGCCAGCAGCTTGAATTCCTGGGGGGCCCAGCATTTT. Full variable domain (remainder filled in from reference TRBV5-6 and TRBJ1-5): DAGVTQSPTHLIKTRGQQVTLRCSPKSGHDTVSWYQQALGQGPQFIFQYYEEEERQRGNFPDRFSGHQFPNYSSELNVNALLLGDSALYLCASSLNSWGAQHFGDGTRLSIL.